The present TCR beta chain was sequenced within a study of T-cell memory formation after mild COVID-19. Across the study: TCR clusters mostly belonged to single donors. Findings and limits, study-wide: Cross-reactive memory appears to have joined, as suggested by some responding clones showing up in pre-infection memory.

This clonotype was picked up a small number of times. The target antigen is unknown. The CDR3 has 16 residues. V shed 5 bases, J shed 0 bases, and the junction held 6 bases outside the gene matches. Germline V CDR1 and CDR2: MDHEN, SYDVKM. MiXCR was run by TCRdb on the 5' RACE reads, yielding one entry per CDR3 protein. The sample carries around 300,000 distinct CDR3 sequences, approximately 14% recorded once. The sequence was obtained from a young man who had mild COVID-19 (a few samples of this study predate the infection). Cell type and time point are not known. This chain joins TRBV28 and TRBJ2-3; TRBD2 aligns across 9 bases. Sequencing input: PBMCs or a T cell subset sorted from them (not recorded which). The CDR3 region is CASSVAGALSTDTQYF. The CDR3 nucleotides read TGTGCCAGCAGTGTAGCGGGGGCTCTGAGCACAGATACGCAGTATTTT.